The T cell receptor (beta chain) described here comes from a study of OX40 agonist ivuxolimab in advanced cancers. Study at large: Those treated in dose escalation had hepatocellular carcinoma, melanoma, renal cell cancer or head and neck cancer. General study points: Averaging showed that CD8+ T cells had more expanded clones than CD4+ did.

Sampling of blood occurred at baseline, cycle 4 day 1, and cycle 7 day 1. Libraries were prepared by immunoSEQ multiplex PCR; TCRdb keeps only in-frame clonotypes and omits some of them. The sample has 90,000 to 100,000 clones, just under 85% seen once. About this clone itself: Antigen specificity is unknown.

V lost 7 bases, J lost 2 bases, and 13 bases lay in between. The germline V gene encodes CDR1 LNHDA and CDR2 SQIVND (reference sequence). This CDR3 region has 14 residues. Sequences were derived from CD4+ or CD8+ T cells sorted from blood, sampled in a trial of the OX40 agonist ivuxolimab. The receptor was derived from an adult with an advanced solid tumor such as melanoma, head and neck, liver or kidney cancer. This rearrangement joins TRBV19 to TRBJ2-3; D tentatively reads TRBD1 or TRBD2 (6 bases each). In DNA, the CDR3 is TGTGCCAGTATGGGGGGACATATCACAGATACGCAGTATTTT. Translated, it gives CASMGGHITDTQYF.